The 21 T cell receptor beta chains presented below share a single source sample, sequenced in a study of T cell repertoires in aging, cancer and after chemotherapy. Peripheral blood genomic DNA, not sorted cells or RNA, was the template. A mixed TRB-A/B primer pool amplified rearranged TRB by multiplex touch-down PCR. TCRdb used MiXCR to reprocess the multiplex PCR reads, holding one entry per CDR3 protein. The repertoire includes more than 6,000 distinct CDR3 sequences, roughly 20% of them detected once, and approximately 8.7% sits in the top ten. Sequencing was done on a sample of blood. Receptors were obtained from a human donor with a blood cancer.

This clonotype rates as medium-sized. The rearrangement links TRBV12-3 or TRBV12-4 to TRBJ2-1; D may correspond to TRBD1 or TRBD2 (6 bases each). This CDR3 is 14 amino acids long. V gave up 6 bases and J gave up 6 bases, with 15 bases separating them. The CDR3: CASSRRGSANEQFF. For the CDR3, the DNA is TGTGCCAGCAGCCGGAGGGGGAGTGCCAATGAGCAGTTCTTC.

This clonotype is medium-sized. This sequence joins TRBV15 and TRBJ2-3; D is undetermined. Germline CDR1 LNHNV, CDR2 YYDKDF (reference sequence). The V end was cut by 6 bases, the J end by 0 bases, with 10 bases between. The CDR3 has 14 residues. The chain's CDR3 is CATRKGRSTDTQYF. CDR3 bases: TGTGCCACCAGGAAGGGCCGAAGCACAGATACGCAGTATTTT.

The sample holds a few counts of this clonotype. The CDR3, as DNA: TGTGCCTGGAGTGTAGGGGTGGATCAGCCCCAGCATTTT. It encodes CAWSVGVDQPQHF. V and J are TRBV30 and TRBJ1-5; TRBD1 might be the D (5 bases). V was shortened by 0 bases and J by 5 bases, with 8 bases between the two germline ends. This CDR3 region has 13 residues. Germline CDR1 is GTSNPN and CDR2 is SVGIG (reference sequence).

V usage is TRBV7-6 and J usage is TRBJ2-2; 8 positions agree with TRBD2. Losses at the gene ends were 1 base for V and 5 bases for J; bases not matched to a gene: 15. The CDR3 length is 19 residues. Looked up from germline, CDR1 is SGHVS and CDR2 is FNYEAQ. CDR3 residues: CASSLDTNPGLEETGELFF. The DNA for the CDR3 is TGTGCCAGCAGCTTAGATACGAACCCGGGACTAGAGGAAACCGGGGAGCTGTTTTTT.

By share of the sample, this clonotype is medium-sized. V is TRBV6-5 and J is TRBJ1-2; D is undetermined. Trimming removed 2 bases from V and 0 bases from J, with 4 bases in between. The germline V gene has CDR1 MNHEY and CDR2 SVGAGI. The CDR3 covers 13 residues. The CDR3 reads CASSYATNYGYTF. The CDR3 DNA reads TGTGCCAGCAGTTACGCAACTAACTATGGCTACACCTTC.

By proportion, this clonotype is medium-sized (0.01 to 0.1%). V gene TRBV6-6 combines with J gene TRBJ1-3, with 9 bases fitting TRBD1. Germline V gives CDR1 MNHNY, CDR2 SVGAGI (reference sequence). The V and J ends lost 5 bases and 4 bases, in that order; junction bases with no gene match: 6. The CDR3 has 15 residues. The CDR3: CASSVRQGGGNTIYF. CDR3 sequence (DNA): TGTGCCAGCAGTGTAAGACAGGGGGGAGGAAACACCATATATTTT.

The V and J genes are TRBV20-1 and TRBJ2-3; D possibly matches TRBD1 or TRBD2 (5 bases each). Germline V gene lookup returns CDR1 DFQATT and CDR2 SNEGSKA (reference sequence). The CDR3 is made up of 14 amino acids. The V end was cut by 2 bases, the J end by 0 bases, with 9 bases between. The CDR3 DNA sequence: TGCAGTGCTAGAAAAGAGGGGAGCACAGATACGCAGTATTTT. Its translation: CSARKEGSTDTQYF.

The rearrangement joins TRBV20-1 to TRBJ1-1, with 7 bases that match TRBD1. CDR1 and CDR2 (germline): DFQATT, SNEGSKA (reference sequence). The CDR3 has 15 residues. V lost 4 bases, J lost 5 bases, and 13 bases stayed unmatched. For the CDR3, the DNA is TGCAGTGCTACCAGGGTCCAGGGGGTAGGTACTGAAGCTTTCTTT. This encodes CSATRVQGVGTEAFF.

V usage is TRBV28 and J usage is TRBJ1-2; D possibly corresponds to TRBD1 (5 bases). With 8 bases removed from V and 7 bases from J, the gap between germline ends came to 17 bases. The CDR3 loop spans 13 amino acids. The germline CDR1 and CDR2 sequences are MDHEN and SYDVKM. The CDR3 region is CASGGGTVGGYTF. The CDR3 DNA is TGTGCCAGCGGGGGGGGAACTGTCGGTGGCTACACCTTC.

Within the sample, this clonotype is medium-sized (0.01 to 0.1%). The chain employs TRBV29-1 and TRBJ1-4; D is ambiguous. Germline loops: CDR1 SQVTM, CDR2 ANQGSEA. V was clipped by 0 bases and J by 8 bases, with 13 bases between them. The CDR3 has 14 amino acids. For the CDR3, the DNA is TGCAGCGTTGAAGATCGAAGGCGGACCGAAAAACTGTTTTTT. It specifies CSVEDRRRTEKLFF.

This clonotype has only a few counts. The chain combines TRBV28 with TRBJ1-1; a possible D gene is TRBD1 (6 bases). Germline CDR1 and CDR2: MDHEN and SYDVKM. V lost 7 bases, J lost 1 base, and 13 bases lay in between. There are 14 residues in the CDR3. CDR3 DNA sequence: TGTGCCAGCATTCGGGACACAAGGAACACTGAAGCTTTCTTT. Translated: CASIRDTRNTEAFF.

Sample share makes this clonotype medium-sized. The V call is TRBV30, the J call TRBJ1-5; weak D call: TRBD1 (6 bases). CDR3 size: 13 residues. Trimming took off 3 bases at V and 2 bases at J, with 8 bases between the two ends. From germline, CDR1 is GTSNPN and CDR2 SVGIG (reference sequence). DNA of the CDR3: TGTGCCTGGAGCCGACAGGGCAATCAGCCCCAGCATTTT. This encodes CAWSRQGNQPQHF.

The chain recombines TRBV20-1 with TRBJ2-7; maybe TRBD2 (5 bases). The CDR3 is made up of 17 amino acids. Germline V gene data show CDR1 as DFQATT and CDR2 as SNEGSKA (reference sequence). Trimming cost V 1 base and J 0 bases, with 19 bases left between them. The chain's CDR3 is CSARGSDGGQSSYEQYF. DNA for the CDR3: TGCAGTGCTAGAGGATCCGATGGCGGGCAGAGCTCCTACGAGCAGTACTTC.

This clonotype is classed as medium-sized. This sequence joins TRBV5-4 and TRBJ2-3; 14 positions agree with TRBD2. The V gene's germline CDR1 is SGHNT and CDR2 YYREEE (reference sequence). J gave up 5 bases and V 1 base, and 3 bases lay outside the gene matches. This CDR3 is built from 16 residues. The CDR3: CASSLPGLAGVDTQYF. CDR3 DNA sequence: TGTGCCAGCAGCTTGCCGGGACTAGCGGGAGTAGATACGCAGTATTTT.

This clonotype came up a few times. The rearrangement links TRBV28 to TRBJ2-4; D not certain. The CDR3 sequence is 13 residues long. Germline lookup yields CDR1 MDHEN and CDR2 SYDVKM. Trimming removed 6 bases from V and 0 bases from J, with 6 bases in between. The CDR3 protein is CASRGLAKNIQYF. CDR3 DNA: TGTGCCAGCAGGGGTCTAGCCAAAAACATTCAGTACTTC.

This clonotype is medium-sized (0.01 to 0.1%) in the sample. The chain employs TRBV5-4 and TRBJ2-5; the D is unclear. The CDR3 covers 13 residues. The germline gives CDR1 SGHNT, CDR2 YYREEE (reference sequence). Trimming pared 1 base from V and 4 bases from J, leaving 8 bases between. The CDR3 spells CASSLFQRETQYF. For the CDR3, the DNA is TGTGCCAGCAGCTTGTTTCAGCGAGAGACCCAGTACTTC.

V usage is TRBV7-3 and J usage is TRBJ2-6; D perhaps matches TRBD2 (5 bases). CDR1 and CDR2 (germline): SGHTA, FQGTGA. CDR3 size: 17 residues. V dropped 6 bases and J dropped 0 bases, with 15 bases sitting between them. The CDR3 DNA sequence: TGTGCCAGCAGTGCACGGGGTCAGTCCTCTGGGGCCAACGTCCTGACTTTC. Its translation: CASSARGQSSGANVLTF. Supplemented by reference TRBV7-3 and TRBJ2-6, the full variable domain reads GAGVSQTPSNKVTEKGKYVELRCDPISGHTALYWYRQSLGQGPEFLIYFQGTGAADDSGLPNDRFFAVRPEGSVSTLKIQRTERGDSAVYLCASSARGQSSGANVLTFGAGSRLTVL.

This clonotype is termed medium-sized (0.01 to 0.1%). The chain combines TRBV19 with TRBJ2-4, with D possibly TRBD1 on 5 matching bases. The CDR3 extends over 11 amino acids. Trimming took 7 bases from V and 7 from J, leaving 8 bases between them. CDR1 and CDR2 from the germline V gene are LNHDA and SQIVND (reference sequence). The CDR3 loop reads CASKGLNIQYF. CDR3 DNA sequence: TGTGCCAGTAAGGGGTTGAACATTCAGTACTTC.

This chain links TRBV7-2 with TRBJ1-5, with a weak D call TRBD1 (6 bases). This CDR3 has 17 residues. Germline V CDR1 and CDR2: SGHTA, FQGNSA. V gave up 1 base and J gave up 0 bases, with 13 bases separating them. The CDR3 DNA is TGTGCCAGCAGCTTAGTCGGAGGGGGGTATAGCAATCAGCCCCAGCATTTT. Translation gives CASSLVGGGYSNQPQHF.

Judged by abundance, this clonotype is large. This rearrangement joins TRBV29-1 to TRBJ2-1, with 13 bases identical to TRBD2. CDR1 is SQVTM, CDR2 ANQGSEA, per germline. J gave up 7 bases and V 6 bases, and 0 bases lay outside the gene matches. The CDR3 consists of 12 residues. CDR3 DNA sequence: TGCAGCGTGACTAGCGGGAGGAATGAGCAGTTCTTC. It translates to CSVTSGRNEQFF.

The chain is built from TRBV6-2 or TRBV6-3 and TRBJ2-1, with D possibly matching TRBD2 (6 bases). CDR1 is MNHEY, CDR2 SVGEGT, per germline. The CDR3 sequence is 15 residues long. Trimming cost V 5 bases and J 2 bases, with 13 bases left between them. The CDR3: CASSGGFVAYNEQFF. The CDR3 DNA sequence: TGTGCCAGCAGTGGGGGGTTCGTAGCCTACAATGAGCAGTTCTTC.